Presented here are 27 T cell receptor beta chains from one specimen sequenced in a study of post-analysis software for immune sequencing data. Overall study findings and caveats: Patients showed TRBV5-6, TRBV5-1 and TRBV20-1 among a few TRBV segments more frequent than in controls.

TCR beta cDNA libraries included unique molecular identifiers. TCRdb independently ran MiXCR on the PCR reads; one entry per CDR3 protein. Of roughly 730,000 distinct CDR3 sequences in the sample, roughly 30% are singletons; the top ten hold around 0.56%. Their antigens are not known. Sequencing input: blood. The origin of the receptors is a girl aged 5 to 17 with multiple sclerosis.

The chain joins TRBV7-2 to TRBJ2-5; 8 nucleotides agree with TRBD2. The V and J ends lost 1 base and 1 base, in that order; junction bases with no gene match: 5. The CDR3 covers 16 residues. Looked up from germline, CDR1 is SGHTA and CDR2 is FQGNSA. The CDR3 protein is CASSLVGGTSQETQYF. The CDR3 nucleotides read TGTGCCAGCAGCTTAGTAGGGGGGACTAGCCAAGAGACCCAGTACTTC.

The chain joins TRBV10-3 to TRBJ2-1, with no clear D. From germline, CDR1 is ENHRY and CDR2 SYGVKD. This CDR3 is 15 amino acids long. V lost 2 bases and J 0 bases, leaving 8 bases between the germline ends. The CDR3 region has the DNA TGTGCCATCAGTGAGCCCGTTAGCTCCTACAATGAGCAGTTCTTC. This codes for CAISEPVSSYNEQFF.

The chain links TRBV12-3 or TRBV12-4 to TRBJ1-1; a weak D match, TRBD1 (5 bases). Trimming cost V 6 bases and J 2 bases, with 16 bases left between them. The CDR3 extends over 15 amino acids. CDR3 residues: CASSLSGHSNTEAFF. CDR3 in DNA: TGTGCCAGCAGCCTATCCGGACACTCTAACACTGAAGCTTTCTTT.

This clonotype occurred many times. The V and J genes are TRBV7-2 and TRBJ2-4; D might be TRBD2 (7 bases). The CDR3 has 12 residues. In germline, CDR1 is SGHTA, CDR2 FQGNSA. V was cut by 4 bases and J by 13 bases, with 14 bases left in between. The CDR3 is CASSSQGTIQYF. The CDR3 nucleotides read TGTGCCAGCAGCTCCCAGGGGACTATACAGTACTTC. Complete variable domain (other parts from reference TRBV7-2 and TRBJ2-4): GAGVSQSPSNKVTEKGKDVELRCDPISGHTALYWYRQSLGQGLEFLIYFQGNSAPDKSGLPSDRFSAERTGGSVSTLTIQRTQQEDSAVYLCASSSQGTIQYFGAGTRLSVL.

Regarding this clonotype: A junction boundary mismatches the germline segment, possibly from a read error. The V and J genes are TRBV12-3 or TRBV12-4 and TRBJ2-7; D may be TRBD1 (5 bases). The CDR3 extends over 12 amino acids. This CDR3 reads CACSFGSGEQYF. CDR3 nucleotide sequence: TGTGCCTGCAGTTTCGGGTCAGGGGAGCAGTACTTC.

This chain connects TRBV7-9 to TRBJ1-1; 7 positions agree with TRBD1. CDR1 SEHNR and CDR2 FQNEAQ come from the germline V gene (reference sequence). Trimming removed 2 bases from V and 3 bases from J; junction bases left unmatched: 9. The CDR3 is 16 amino acids. CDR3 nucleotide sequence: TGTGCCAGCAGCTTAAGGGGGGGACAGTCGCACACTGAAGCTTTCTTT. The encoded protein is CASSLRGGQSHTEAFF.

Only a few counts were recorded for this clonotype. V and J are TRBV14 and TRBJ2-7, with unresolved D. The ends were cut back, 4 bases at V and 1 base at J, with 11 bases in the middle. Germline CDR1 is SGHDN and CDR2 is FVKESK. The CDR3 length is 14 residues. The DNA for the CDR3 is TGTGCCAGCAGCCGCCGGGCCTGGTCCTACGAGCAGTACTTC. Its translation is CASSRRAWSYEQYF.

This clonotype was seen more than once but under ten times. The chain carries TRBV7-9 and TRBJ2-7, with 7 bases that match TRBD2. Trimming took 11 bases from V and 2 from J; bases not matched to a gene: 9. Per germline, CDR1 SEHNR and CDR2 FQNEAQ (reference sequence). This CDR3 is 13 amino acids long. CDR3 amino acids: CAGSGGEPYEQYF. For the CDR3, the DNA is TGTGCCGGTAGTGGGGGGGAACCCTACGAGCAGTACTTC.

For the CDR3, the DNA is TGTGCCAGCAGCCCCAACGGGGGTAGCTCGGATGAGCAGTTCTTC. It codes for CASSPNGGSSDEQFF. The chain carries TRBV7-2 and TRBJ2-1, with D possibly being TRBD2 (6 bases). Trimming cost V 5 bases and J 8 bases, with 19 bases left between them. The CDR3 runs 15 residues. CDR1 is SGHTA, CDR2 FQGNSA, per germline.

This clonotype was seen more than once but under ten times. The rearrangement joins TRBV5-1 to TRBJ1-4; D remains unclear. V was pared by 0 bases and J by 6 bases, with 9 bases between. CDR3 length equals 14 residues. CDR1 is SGHRS, CDR2 YFSETQ, per germline. In nucleotides, the CDR3 is TGCGCCAGCAGCTTGGAAGGGTGGGATGAAAAACTGTTTTTT. It encodes CASSLEGWDEKLFF.

This rearrangement joins TRBV20-1 to TRBJ1-4; D unresolved. The CDR3 has 15 residues. The V end was cut by 6 bases, the J end by 5 bases, with 19 bases between. CDR1 is DFQATT and CDR2 is SNEGSKA in the germline V gene (reference sequence). DNA of the CDR3: TGCAGTGCCAATAGACTGGGGAGCCAAAATGAAAAACTGTTTTTT. Its protein product is CSANRLGSQNEKLFF.

The J gene is TRBJ2-5, the V gene TRBV20-1, with no clear D. The DNA matches TRBJ2-7 better at its end, which makes the J call doubtful. The CDR3 length is 13 residues. Germline assignment: CDR1 DFQATT and CDR2 SNEGSKA (reference sequence). The CDR3 region is CSAREALGYEQYF. The CDR3, as DNA: TGCAGTGCTAGAGAAGCATTAGGGTACGAGCAGTACTTC.

Worth noting for this clonotype: With a much larger clone just one base away, this may be a read error. This chain connects TRBV9 to TRBJ2-7; 9 nucleotides agree with TRBD2. Germline V gene data show CDR1 as SGDLS and CDR2 as YYNGEE. The CDR3 consists of 15 residues. CDR3 sequence (DNA): TGTACCAGCAGCGTAGGGCCAGCGGGAGGCCGGGAGCAGTACTTC. It specifies CTSSVGPAGGREQYF.

This CDR3 is CASSGTSESYEQYF. CDR3 DNA: TGCGCCAGCTCCGGGACTAGCGAATCCTACGAGCAGTACTTC. The genes are TRBV5-1 and TRBJ2-7; 10 bases map to TRBD2. Germline-derived CDR1 and CDR2 are SGHRS and YFSETQ. V gave up 7 bases and J gave up 1 base; unmatched junction bases: 5. This CDR3 region has 14 residues.

This clonotype has just a few counts. The chain recombines TRBV14 with TRBJ2-7; D possibly corresponds to TRBD2 (5 bases). The ends were cut back, 3 bases at V and 7 bases at J, with 10 bases in the middle. Germline CDR1 and CDR2: SGHDN and FVKESK. The CDR3 runs to 12 residues. Here the CDR3 DNA reads TGTGCCAGCAGCCACCCATCGGGAGAGCAGTACTTC. It encodes CASSHPSGEQYF.

The rearrangement joins TRBV5-1 to TRBJ1-2, with 7 bases matching TRBD1. The CDR3 extends over 15 amino acids. CDR1 is SGHRS and CDR2 is YFSETQ in the germline V gene. The V and J ends lost 4 bases and 3 bases, in that order; junction bases with no gene match: 9. DNA for the CDR3: TGCGCCAGCAGCCCTGGGACAGACCCATACTATGGCTACACCTTC. This translates into CASSPGTDPYYGYTF.

J is TRBJ2-3 and V is TRBV29-1; tentative D call: TRBD1 (6 bases). Trimming pared 3 bases from V and 0 bases from J, leaving 13 bases between. Germline V gene sequence: CDR1 SQVTM, CDR2 ANQGSEA. There are 15 residues in the CDR3. Here the CDR3 DNA reads TGCAGCGTTGACGACAGGAGTTCTAGCACAGATACGCAGTATTTT. Translating gives CSVDDRSSSTDTQYF.

As concerns this clonotype: Mismatch with germline at one junction end may stem from a read error. The rearrangement links TRBV5-1 to TRBJ1-2; no reliable D call. Germline assignment: CDR1 SGHRS and CDR2 YFSETQ. This CDR3 comprises 13 residues. CDR3 nucleotide sequence: TGCGCCAGCAGCCCGGATTCAGGCTGTGGCGACACCTTC. Its protein product is CASSPDSGCGDTF.

The V gene is TRBV4-3, the J gene TRBJ2-7; D ambiguous. CDR3 length: 15 residues. With 0 bases removed from V and 3 bases from J, the gap between germline ends came to 12 bases. Germline values: CDR1 LGHNA, CDR2 YSLEER. The CDR3 sequence is CASSQDIQSDYEQYF. CDR3 in DNA: TGCGCCAGCAGCCAAGATATACAGTCAGACTACGAGCAGTACTTC.

This clonotype was detected only once. The chain carries TRBV12-3 or TRBV12-4 and TRBJ2-3; 11 positions match TRBD1. The length of the CDR3 is 14 residues. J lost 5 bases, V lost 8 bases, and 6 bases had no gene match. The CDR3 reads CASGRTGGVDTQYF. The CDR3 DNA reads as TGTGCCAGCGGGCGGACAGGGGGCGTAGATACGCAGTATTTT.

This clonotype was observed at least ten times. The V and J genes are TRBV28 and TRBJ2-3; D gene uncertain. Germline V gene sequence: CDR1 MDHEN, CDR2 SYDVKM. V was cut by 6 bases and J by 4 bases, with 14 bases left in between. This CDR3 comprises 14 residues. The CDR3 region is CASSHSEVADTQYF. In DNA, the CDR3 is TGTGCCAGCAGCCACAGCGAGGTGGCAGATACGCAGTATTTT.

This clonotype has a single count. The chain combines TRBV20-1 with TRBJ2-3; 11 bases map to TRBD2. The CDR3 spans 13 residues. The germline V gene has CDR1 DFQATT and CDR2 SNEGSKA (reference sequence). J was trimmed by 5 bases and V by 5 bases; bases with no gene match: 3. CDR3 amino acids: CSALGLAGDTQYF. In DNA form, the CDR3 reads TGCAGTGCTCTCGGACTAGCGGGAGATACGCAGTATTTT.

Only a few counts were recorded for this clonotype. The CDR3 loop reads CSVEQGPDTEAFF. The DNA for the CDR3 is TGCAGCGTTGAACAGGGGCCTGACACTGAAGCTTTCTTT. This rearrangement joins TRBV29-1 to TRBJ1-1; perhaps TRBD1 as D (6 bases). The germline V and J ends were trimmed by 2 bases and 3 bases, with 10 bases remaining between them. CDR3 length: 13 amino acids. The germline V gene has CDR1 SQVTM and CDR2 ANQGSEA.

This clonotype has only a few counts. The chain has TRBV10-3 and TRBJ1-4; TRBD1 is a possible D gene (5 bases). The V and J ends lost 10 bases and 8 bases respectively, with 17 bases between them. This CDR3 contains 13 residues. Germline CDR1 reads ENHRY; CDR2 reads SYGVKD. The CDR3 is CATGDGAEEKLFF. CDR3 DNA: TGTGCCACCGGGGACGGGGCCGAGGAAAAACTGTTTTTT.

This clonotype was recorded a few times. The chain carries TRBV6-6 and TRBJ2-3; unclear D gene. This CDR3 is built from 12 residues. CDR1 and CDR2 (germline): MNHNY, SVGAGI (reference sequence). V was trimmed by 2 bases and J by 5 bases, leaving 5 bases between them. Written as DNA, the CDR3 is TGTGCCAGCAGTTACATAGGAGATACGCAGTATTTT. This codes for CASSYIGDTQYF.

Ten or more counts support this clonotype. V and J are TRBV7-9 and TRBJ1-2, with 9 bases that match TRBD1. The CDR3 totals 16 residues. Germline CDR1 SEHNR, CDR2 FQNEAQ (reference sequence). J gave up 5 bases and V 5 bases, and 12 bases lay outside the gene matches. CDR3 coding DNA: TGTGCCAGCAGCGGGCCGGGACAGGGCTTGGAGTATGGCTACACCTTC. Amino acid sequence: CASSGPGQGLEYGYTF.

The rearrangement uses TRBV5-1 and TRBJ2-5, with a tentative D call TRBD1 (5 bases). The CDR3 is 14 amino acids. Germline assignment: CDR1 SGHRS and CDR2 YFSETQ. V dropped 4 bases and J dropped 2 bases, with 12 bases sitting between them. CDR3 residues: CASSTNTGQETQYF. The CDR3 DNA reads TGCGCCAGCAGCACCAACACAGGACAAGAGACCCAGTACTTC.